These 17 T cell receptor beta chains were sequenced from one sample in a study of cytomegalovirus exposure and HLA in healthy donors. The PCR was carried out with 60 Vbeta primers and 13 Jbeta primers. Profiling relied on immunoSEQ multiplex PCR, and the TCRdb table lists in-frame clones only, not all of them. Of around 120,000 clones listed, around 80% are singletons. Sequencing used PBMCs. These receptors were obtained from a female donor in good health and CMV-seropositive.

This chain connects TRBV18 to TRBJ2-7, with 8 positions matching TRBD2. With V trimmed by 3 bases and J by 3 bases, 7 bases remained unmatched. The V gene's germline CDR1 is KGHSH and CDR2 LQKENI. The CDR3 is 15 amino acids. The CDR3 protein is CASSPAGGLGYEQYF. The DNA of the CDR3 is TGTGCCAGCTCACCCGCGGGGGGCTTGGGCTACGAGCAGTACTTC.

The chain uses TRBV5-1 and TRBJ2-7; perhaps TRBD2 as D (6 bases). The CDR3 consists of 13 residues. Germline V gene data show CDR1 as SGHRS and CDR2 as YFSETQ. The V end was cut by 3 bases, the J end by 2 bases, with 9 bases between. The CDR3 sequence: CASSSGGPYEQYF. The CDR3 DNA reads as TGCGCCAGCAGCTCCGGGGGTCCCTACGAGCAGTACTTC. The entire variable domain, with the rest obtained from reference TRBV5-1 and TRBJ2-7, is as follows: KAGVTQTPRYLIKTRGQQVTLSCSPISGHRSVSWYQQTPGQGLQFLFEYFSETQRNKGNFPGRFSGRQFSNSRSEMNVSTLELGDSALYLCASSSGGPYEQYFGPGTRLTVT.

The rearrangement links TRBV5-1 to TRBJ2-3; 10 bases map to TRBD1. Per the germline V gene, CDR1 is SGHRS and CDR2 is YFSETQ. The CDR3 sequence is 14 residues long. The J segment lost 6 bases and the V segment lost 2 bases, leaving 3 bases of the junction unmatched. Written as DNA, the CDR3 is TGCGCCAGCAGCTTAGGACAGGGGGGCGATACGCAGTATTTT. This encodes CASSLGQGGDTQYF. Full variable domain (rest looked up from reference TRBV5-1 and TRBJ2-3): KAGVTQTPRYLIKTRGQQVTLSCSPISGHRSVSWYQQTPGQGLQFLFEYFSETQRNKGNFPGRFSGRQFSNSRSEMNVSTLELGDSALYLCASSLGQGGDTQYFGPGTRLTVL.

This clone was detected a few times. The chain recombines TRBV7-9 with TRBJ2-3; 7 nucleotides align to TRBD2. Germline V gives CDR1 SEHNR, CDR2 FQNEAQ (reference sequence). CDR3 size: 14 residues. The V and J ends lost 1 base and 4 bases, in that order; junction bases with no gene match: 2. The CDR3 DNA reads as TGTGCCAGCAGCTTAGGCAGCGGGGCAGATACGCAGTATTTT. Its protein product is CASSLGSGADTQYF.

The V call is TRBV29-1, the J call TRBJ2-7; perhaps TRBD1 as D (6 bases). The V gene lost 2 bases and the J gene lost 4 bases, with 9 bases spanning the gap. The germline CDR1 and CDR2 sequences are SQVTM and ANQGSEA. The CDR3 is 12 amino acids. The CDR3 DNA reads TGCAGCGTTGAACAGGACAGTTACGAGCAGTACTTC. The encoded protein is CSVEQDSYEQYF.

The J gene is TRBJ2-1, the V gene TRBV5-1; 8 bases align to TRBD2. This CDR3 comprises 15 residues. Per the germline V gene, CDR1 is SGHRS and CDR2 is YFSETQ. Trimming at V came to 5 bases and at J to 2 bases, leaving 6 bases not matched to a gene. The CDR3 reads CASRSSGGAYNEQFF. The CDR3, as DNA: TGCGCCAGCAGGTCAAGCGGGGGCGCCTACAATGAGCAGTTCTTC.

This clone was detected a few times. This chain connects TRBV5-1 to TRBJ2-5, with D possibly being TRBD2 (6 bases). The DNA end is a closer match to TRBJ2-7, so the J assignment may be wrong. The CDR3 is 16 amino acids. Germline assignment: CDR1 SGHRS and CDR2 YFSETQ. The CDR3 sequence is CASSLEPGTPTYEQYF. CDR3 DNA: TGCGCCAGCAGCTTGGAACCCGGGACTCCAACCTACGAGCAGTACTTC.

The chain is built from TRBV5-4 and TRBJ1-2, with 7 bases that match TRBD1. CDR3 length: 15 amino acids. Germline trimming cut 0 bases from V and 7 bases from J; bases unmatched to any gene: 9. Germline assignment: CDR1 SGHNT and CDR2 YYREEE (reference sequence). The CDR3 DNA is TGTGCCAGCAGCTTGGCGACAGGGACTTTATCTGGCTACACCTTC. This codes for CASSLATGTLSGYTF. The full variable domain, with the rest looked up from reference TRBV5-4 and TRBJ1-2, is ETGVTQSPTHLIKTRGQQVTLRCSSQSGHNTVSWYQQALGQGPQFIFQYYREEENGRGNFPPRFSGLQFPNYSSELNVNALELDDSALYLCASSLATGTLSGYTFGSGTRLTVV.

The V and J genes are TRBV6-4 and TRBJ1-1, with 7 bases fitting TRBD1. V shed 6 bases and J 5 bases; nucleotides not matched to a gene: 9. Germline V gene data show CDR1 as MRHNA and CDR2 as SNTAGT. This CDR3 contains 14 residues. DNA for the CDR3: TGTGCCAGCAGACCGTCAGGGGGATCTACTGAAGCTTTCTTT. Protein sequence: CASRPSGGSTEAFF.

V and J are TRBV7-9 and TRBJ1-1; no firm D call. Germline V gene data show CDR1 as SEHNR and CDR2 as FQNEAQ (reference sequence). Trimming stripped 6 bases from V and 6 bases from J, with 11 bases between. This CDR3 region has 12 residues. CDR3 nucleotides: TGTGCCAGCAGAACAAGCGCGGCTGAAGCTTTCTTT. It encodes CASRTSAAEAFF.

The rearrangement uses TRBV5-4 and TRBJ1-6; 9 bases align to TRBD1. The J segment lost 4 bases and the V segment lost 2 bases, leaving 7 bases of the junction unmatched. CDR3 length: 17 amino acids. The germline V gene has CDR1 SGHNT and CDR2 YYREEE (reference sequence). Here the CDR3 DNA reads TGTGCCAGCAGCTTACAACAGGGGGCCGTTTATAATTCACCCCTCCACTTT. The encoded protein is CASSLQQGAVYNSPLHF.

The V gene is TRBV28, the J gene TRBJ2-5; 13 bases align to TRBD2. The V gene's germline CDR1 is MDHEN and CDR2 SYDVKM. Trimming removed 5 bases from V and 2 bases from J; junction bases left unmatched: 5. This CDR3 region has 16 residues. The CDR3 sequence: CASSPGGLAGQETQYF. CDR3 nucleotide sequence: TGTGCCAGCAGTCCCGGGGGACTAGCGGGGCAAGAGACCCAGTACTTC.

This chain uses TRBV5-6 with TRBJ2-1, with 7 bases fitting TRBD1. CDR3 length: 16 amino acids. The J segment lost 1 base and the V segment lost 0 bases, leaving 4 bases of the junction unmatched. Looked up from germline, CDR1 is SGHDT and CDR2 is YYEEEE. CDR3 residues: CASSLAQTGSYNEQFF. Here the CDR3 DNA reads TGTGCCAGCAGCTTGGCCCAGACAGGGTCCTACAATGAGCAGTTCTTC.

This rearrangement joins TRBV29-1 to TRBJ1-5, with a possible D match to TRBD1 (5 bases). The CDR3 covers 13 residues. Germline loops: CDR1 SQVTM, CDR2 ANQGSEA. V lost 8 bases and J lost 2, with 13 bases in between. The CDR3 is CSPNKGCNQPQHF. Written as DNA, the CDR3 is TGCAGCCCGAACAAGGGGTGCAATCAGCCCCAGCATTTT.

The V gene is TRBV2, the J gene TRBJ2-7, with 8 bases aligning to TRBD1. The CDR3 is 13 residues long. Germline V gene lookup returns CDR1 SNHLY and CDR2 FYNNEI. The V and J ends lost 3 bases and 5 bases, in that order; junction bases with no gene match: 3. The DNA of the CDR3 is TGTGCCAGCAGTGAGGTGACAGGGGACGAGCAGTACTTC. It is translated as CASSEVTGDEQYF.

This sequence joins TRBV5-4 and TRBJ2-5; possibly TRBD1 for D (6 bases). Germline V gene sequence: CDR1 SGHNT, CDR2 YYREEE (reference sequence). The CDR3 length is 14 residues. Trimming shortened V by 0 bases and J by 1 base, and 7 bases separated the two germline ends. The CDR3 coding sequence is TGTGCCAGCAGCTTGGACAGGGTCCAAGAGACCCAGTACTTC. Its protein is CASSLDRVQETQYF.

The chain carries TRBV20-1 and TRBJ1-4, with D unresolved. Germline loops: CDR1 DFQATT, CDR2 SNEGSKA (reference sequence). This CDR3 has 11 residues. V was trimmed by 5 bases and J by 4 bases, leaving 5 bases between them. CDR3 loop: CSAYSNEKLFF. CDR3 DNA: TGCAGTGCTTACAGTAATGAAAAACTGTTTTTT.